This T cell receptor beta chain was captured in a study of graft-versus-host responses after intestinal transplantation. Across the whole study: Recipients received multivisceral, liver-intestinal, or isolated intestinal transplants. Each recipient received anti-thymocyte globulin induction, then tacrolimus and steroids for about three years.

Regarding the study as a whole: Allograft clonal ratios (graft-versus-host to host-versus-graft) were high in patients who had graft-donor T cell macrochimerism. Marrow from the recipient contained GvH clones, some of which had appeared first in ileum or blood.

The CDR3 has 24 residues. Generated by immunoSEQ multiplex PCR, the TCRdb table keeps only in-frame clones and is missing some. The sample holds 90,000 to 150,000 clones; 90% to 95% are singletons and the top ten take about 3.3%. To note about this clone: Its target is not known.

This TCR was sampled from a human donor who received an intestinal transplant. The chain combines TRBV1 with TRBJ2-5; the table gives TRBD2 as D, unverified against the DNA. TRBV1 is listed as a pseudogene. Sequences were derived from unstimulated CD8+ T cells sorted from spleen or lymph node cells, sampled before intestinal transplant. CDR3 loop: CTSSQATGEPLAGTSGRAGETQYF. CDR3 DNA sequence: TGCACCAGCAGCCAAGCCACCGGCGAACCATTGGCCGGGACTAGCGGGAGGGCCGGAGAGACCCAGTACTTC.